This entry concerns a single T cell receptor (beta chain). The antigen is unknown. CDR1 and CDR2 (germline): SGHVS, FQNEAQ. The CDR3 is 17 residues long. With 6 bases removed from V and 0 bases from J, the gap between germline ends came to 20 bases. The data stem from a study of Ad26.COV2.S vaccination and SARS-CoV-2 variants. Looking at the study overall: Participant was drawn from the COV1001 Ad26.COV2.S trial arm. Ad26.COV2.S shots went into the muscle once or twice, 56 days apart. Study findings and constraints: People given the vaccine had a wider spike-specific TCR breadth than placebo recipients did. Vaccine recipients and placebo recipients showed similar non-spike TCR breadth.

Method: immunoSEQ multiplex PCR; TCRdb's copy keeps in-frame clones and lacks some. The sample records 300,000 to 400,000 clones, about 82% being singletons. Treatment denoted: around 19 received Ad26.COV2.S at low or high dose, single or two shots; about five received placebo; per-sample allocation not given. Material that was analyzed had been drawn on day 63 after the first vaccine or placebo injection. The V call is TRBV7-8, the J call TRBJ1-2; D may be TRBD1 (5 bases). This material consisted of peripheral blood, taken in a trial of Ad26.COV2.S vaccine versus placebo. The receptor was derived from a person between 18 and 60 years old who received the Ad26.COV2.S COVID-19 vaccine or a placebo. The CDR3 here is CASSSQTRQGANYGYTF. The CDR3 nucleotides read TGTGCCAGCAGTTCACAAACCCGGCAGGGTGCTAACTATGGCTACACCTTC.